The clone carrying this T cell receptor (beta chain) was seen more than once but under ten times. This entry belongs to a study of T cells after yellow fever vaccination. V shed 5 bases and J 4 bases; nucleotides not matched to a gene: 5. Germline V gene lookup returns CDR1 SQVTM and CDR2 ANQGSEA. This CDR3 comprises 13 residues. They built TCR cDNA with 5'RACE template switching, a step that put in a universal primer site and UMIs. MiXCR, run by TCRdb on the 5' RACE reads, gives a single entry per CDR3 protein. The repertoire includes a few hundred thousand distinct CDR3 sequences, 4.1% of them detected once, and roughly 24% sits in the top ten.

The sequencing used PBMCs, collected 5 days after the yellow fever booster vaccination. The sequence was obtained from a man between 18 and 35 years old who received the YFV17D yellow fever vaccine. The chain combines TRBV29-1 with TRBJ2-5, with 9 bases fitting TRBD1. The CDR3 nucleotides read TGCAGCGTTCCGGGACAGGGAGGAGAGACCCAGTACTTC. Translating gives CSVPGQGGETQYF.